This T cell receptor beta chain is drawn from a study of T cells in Graves' hyperthyroidism and ophthalmopathy (dated by TCRdb to the late 2010s). Notes on the research overall: Peripheral blood was collected at initial diagnosis, before any treatment. TCR V-J signatures able to tell the groups apart were searched for in a discovery cohort of 100 or so patients, of whom 43 had Graves' ophthalmopathy and roughly 57 had stable Graves' hyperthyroidism. Whether ophthalmopathy could be predicted prospectively was tested in an independent validation cohort made up of about 18 hyperthyroidism patients plus 17 patients who later progressed to ophthalmopathy. For training and testing, the 110 or so patients in the discovery cohort were randomly divided in a 7:3 ratio. The study also compared thyroid tissue and blood T-cell repertoires from a handful of Graves' hyperthyroidism patients. After sampling, hyperthyroidism patients received methimazole starting at 30 mg daily, and ophthalmopathy patients received high-dose intravenous methylprednisolone. The paper reports TCR Vbeta CDR3 sequencing of approximately 130 peripheral blood samples: fewer than 50 ophthalmopathy, around 80 hyperthyroidism and around 17 progressor patients.

Stable Graves' hyperthyroidism was defined as no progression to ophthalmopathy during 18 months of follow-up. Hyperthyroidism patients were newly diagnosed, had a disease duration of under 2 months, and were aged 18 to 65 years. Patients with uncontrolled infections, other autoimmune diseases, pregnancy or lactation were excluded. Diagnoses were based on clinical symptoms, serum thyroxine and TRAb, thyroid ultrasound and orbital computed tomography. PBMCs were isolated from more than 9 ml of fresh peripheral blood by Ficoll-Paque density gradient centrifugation. Total RNA was extracted with Trizol reagent, and quality was checked on an Agilent 2100 Bioanalyzer. The TCR beta CDR3 regions were amplified from the RNA transcripts. The TCR CDR3 was subjected to a first round of RT-PCR using the HTBI primer set and the Qiagen OneStep RT-PCR kit. A second multiplex PCR round built the libraries, followed by size selection and purification. Paired-end sequencing of the libraries was performed with 100 bp reads on an Illumina HiSeq2000. Per the source publication's procedure: Raw data were processed with SOAPnuke, discarding reads with adapters, uncalled bases, mean Phred below 15, or no exact constant-primer or identifier match. High-quality paired reads were merged using COPE v1.2.5, and each unique nucleotide sequence was defined as a clonotype. Clonotypes were aligned to IMGT TRBV, TRBD and TRBJ reference segments using MiTCR v1.1. Analysis was restricted to V-J combinations with a frequency above 0.0001, which covered roughly 99% of repertoires. The TCS score was defined as F50 (clonal expansion) divided by E x V (chaos), with BLOSUM62-based TCRdist calculated between CDR3 peptides within each V-J. Welch's t-statistics and random forest reduced roughly 540 V-J features to 13, which were used in a naive Bayes classifier (R e1071). The public reads were run again by TCRdb, first through fastp at Q25 and then through MiXCR, and only productive beta chains were kept. Entries that share a CDR3 protein sequence are merged under the most common genes and DNA. TCRdb's processing, not the authors' own work, is the source of the V and J calls. This sample gives approximately 430,000 distinct CDR3 sequences in total; approximately 14% of them show up just once. Almost 8% of the sample is in the top ten clones.

The V end loses 5 bases and the J end loses 7 bases, and a stretch of 12 bases separates them. The CDR3 has 13 amino acids, counting the end cysteine and phenylalanine. Just the 39-base CDR3 DNA is kept, in frame starting at base 1. CDR1 and CDR2 were assigned from the germline V gene (reference sequence) as LNHDA and SQIVND. Overall study outcomes, separate from this receptor: In cross-validation, a model built on a 13 V-J signature told ophthalmopathy apart from stable hyperthyroidism with just under 90% sensitivity and roughly 83% specificity, and in testing the same model reached 80%/75%. Most expanded thyroid clonotypes (frequency above 0.001) were also found in blood, which suggests that blood repertoires may mirror thyroid immune responses. In validation, the model predicted progression to ophthalmopathy a median of 6.5 months before onset, with around 70% sensitivity and more than 72% specificity. No statistical method was used to fix the sample size in advance, and group allocation was not hidden from the investigators.

On this clonotype: It lacks a known antigen. No much larger clone exists at a distance of one base, and base qualities are not known.

The sequence joins TRBV19 to TRBJ1-5; confidence is insufficient to name the D gene. Sequencing input: blood. This clonotype originated in a woman aged 18-35 years with Graves' hyperthyroidism. This receptor has the CDR3 CASSPGLRQPQHF. The nucleotides read TGTGCCAGTAGTCCGGGTCTGAGGCAGCCCCAGCATTTT.